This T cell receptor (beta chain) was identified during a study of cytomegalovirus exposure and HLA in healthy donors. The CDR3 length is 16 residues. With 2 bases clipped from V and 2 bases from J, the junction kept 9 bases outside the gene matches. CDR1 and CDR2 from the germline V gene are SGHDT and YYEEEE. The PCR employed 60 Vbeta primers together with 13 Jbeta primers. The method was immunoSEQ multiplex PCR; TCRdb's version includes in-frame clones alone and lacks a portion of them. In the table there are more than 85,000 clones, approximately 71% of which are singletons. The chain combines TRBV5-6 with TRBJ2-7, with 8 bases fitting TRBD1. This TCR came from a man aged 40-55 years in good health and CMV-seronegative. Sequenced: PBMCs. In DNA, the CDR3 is TGTGCCAGCAGCTTAAACAGGGGGTCGTCGACCTACGAGCAGTACTTC. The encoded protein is CASSLNRGSSTYEQYF.